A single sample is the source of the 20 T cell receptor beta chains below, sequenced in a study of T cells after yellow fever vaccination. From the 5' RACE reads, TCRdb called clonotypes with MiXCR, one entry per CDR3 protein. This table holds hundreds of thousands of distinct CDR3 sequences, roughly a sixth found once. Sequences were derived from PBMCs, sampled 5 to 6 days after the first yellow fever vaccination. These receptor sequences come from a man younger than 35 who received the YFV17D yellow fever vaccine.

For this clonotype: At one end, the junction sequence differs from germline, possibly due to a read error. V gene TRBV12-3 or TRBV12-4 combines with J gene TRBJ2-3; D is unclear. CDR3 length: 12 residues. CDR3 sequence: CTSSFVGDTQYF. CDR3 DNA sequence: TGTACCAGCAGTTTTGTCGGAGATACGCAGTATTTT.

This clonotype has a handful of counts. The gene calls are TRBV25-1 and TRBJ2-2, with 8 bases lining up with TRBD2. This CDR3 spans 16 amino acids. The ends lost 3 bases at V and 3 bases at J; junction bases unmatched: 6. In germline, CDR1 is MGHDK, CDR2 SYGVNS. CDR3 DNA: TGTGCCAGCAGTGACCCATCGGGGGGGGACACCGGGGAGCTGTTTTTT. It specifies CASSDPSGGDTGELFF.

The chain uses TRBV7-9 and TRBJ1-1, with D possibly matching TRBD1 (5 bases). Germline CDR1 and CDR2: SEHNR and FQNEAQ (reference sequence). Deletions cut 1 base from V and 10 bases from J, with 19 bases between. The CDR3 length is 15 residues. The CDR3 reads CASSLGRGAALGAFF. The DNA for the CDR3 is TGTGCCAGCAGCTTAGGTCGAGGGGCAGCGTTGGGAGCTTTCTTT.

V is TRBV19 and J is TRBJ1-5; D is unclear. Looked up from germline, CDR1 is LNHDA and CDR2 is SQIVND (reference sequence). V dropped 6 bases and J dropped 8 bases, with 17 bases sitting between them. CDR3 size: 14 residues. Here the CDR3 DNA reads TGTGCCAGTAGCCCCCTGCCCGCCGGGGAGCCCCAGCATTTT. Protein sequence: CASSPLPAGEPQHF.

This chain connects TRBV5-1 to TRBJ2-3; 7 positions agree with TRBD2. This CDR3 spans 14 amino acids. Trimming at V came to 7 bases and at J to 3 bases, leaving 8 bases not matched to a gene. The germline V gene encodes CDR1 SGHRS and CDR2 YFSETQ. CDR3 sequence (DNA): TGCGCCAGCGCGGGGGACTACTTAACAGATACGCAGTATTTT. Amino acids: CASAGDYLTDTQYF. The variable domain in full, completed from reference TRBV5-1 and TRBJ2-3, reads KAGVTQTPRYLIKTRGQQVTLSCSPISGHRSVSWYQQTPGQGLQFLFEYFSETQRNKGNFPGRFSGRQFSNSRSEMNVSTLELGDSALYLCASAGDYLTDTQYFGPGTRLTVL.

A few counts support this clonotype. The DNA for the CDR3 is TGTGCCAGCTCAGTTTCGGGCCGAATCACAGATACGCAGTATTTT. It codes for CASSVSGRITDTQYF. The chain has TRBV18 and TRBJ2-3, with D unclear. CDR3 length: 15 residues. Trimming cost V 5 bases and J 2 bases, with 14 bases left between them. CDR1 is KGHSH and CDR2 is LQKENI in the germline V gene.

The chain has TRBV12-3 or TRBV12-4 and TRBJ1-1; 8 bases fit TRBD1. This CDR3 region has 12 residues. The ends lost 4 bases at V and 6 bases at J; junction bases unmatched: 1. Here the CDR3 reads CASSSTGAEAFF. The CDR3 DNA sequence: TGTGCCAGCAGTTCGACAGGGGCTGAAGCTTTCTTT.

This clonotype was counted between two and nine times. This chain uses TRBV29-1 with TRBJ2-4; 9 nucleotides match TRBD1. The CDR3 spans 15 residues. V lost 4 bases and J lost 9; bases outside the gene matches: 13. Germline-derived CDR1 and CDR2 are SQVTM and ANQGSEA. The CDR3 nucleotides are TGCAGCGTTGCACAACAGGGGGCTGGAGGGGGCATTCAGTACTTC. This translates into CSVAQQGAGGGIQYF.

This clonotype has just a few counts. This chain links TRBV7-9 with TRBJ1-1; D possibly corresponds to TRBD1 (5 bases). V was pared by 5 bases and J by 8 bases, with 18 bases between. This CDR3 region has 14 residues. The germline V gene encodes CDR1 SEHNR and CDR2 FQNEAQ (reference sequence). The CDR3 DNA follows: TGTGCCAGCAGCCCCCCGGGGGGAACGGCCGAAGCTTTCTTT. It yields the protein CASSPPGGTAEAFF. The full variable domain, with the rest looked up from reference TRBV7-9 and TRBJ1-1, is DTGVSQNPRHKITKRGQNVTFRCDPISEHNRLYWYRQTLGQGPEFLTYFQNEAQLEKSRLLSDRFSAERPKGSFSTLEIQRTEQGDSAMYLCASSPPGGTAEAFFGQGTRLTVV.

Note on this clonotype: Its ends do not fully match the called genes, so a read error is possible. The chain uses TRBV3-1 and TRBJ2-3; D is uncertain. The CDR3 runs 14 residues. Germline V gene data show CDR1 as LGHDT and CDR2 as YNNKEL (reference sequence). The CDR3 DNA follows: TGTGCCAGCGGCCACGAACTGTTCACAGATACGCAGTATTTT. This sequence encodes CASGHELFTDTQYF.

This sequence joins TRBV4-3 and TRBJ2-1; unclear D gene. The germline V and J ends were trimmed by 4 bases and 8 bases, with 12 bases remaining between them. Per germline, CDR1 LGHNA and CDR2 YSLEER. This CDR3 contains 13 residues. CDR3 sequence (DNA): TGCGCCAGCAGCCCACCCTCCGCGGATGAGCAGTTCTTC. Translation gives CASSPPSADEQFF.

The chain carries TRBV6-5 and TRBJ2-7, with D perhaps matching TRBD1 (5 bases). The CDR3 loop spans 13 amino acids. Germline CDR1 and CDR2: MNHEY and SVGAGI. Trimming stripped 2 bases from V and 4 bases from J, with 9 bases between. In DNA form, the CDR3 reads TGTGCCAGCAGTTACGGGGCGCAGTACGAGCAGTACTTC. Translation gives CASSYGAQYEQYF.

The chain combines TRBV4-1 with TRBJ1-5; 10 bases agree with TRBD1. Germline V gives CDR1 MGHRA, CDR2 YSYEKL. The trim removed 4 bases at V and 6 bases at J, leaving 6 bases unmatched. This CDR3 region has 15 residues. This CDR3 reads CASSRLGQGVQPQHF. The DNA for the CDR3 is TGCGCCAGCAGCCGCCTTGGACAGGGGGTTCAGCCCCAGCATTTT.

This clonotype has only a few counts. CDR3 sequence: CASSQEGGPYNEQFF. The DNA of the CDR3 is TGCGCCAGCAGCCAGGAAGGCGGCCCCTACAATGAGCAGTTCTTC. This sequence joins TRBV4-3 and TRBJ2-1; the D is unclear. CDR1 is LGHNA and CDR2 is YSLEER in the germline V gene. The CDR3 covers 15 residues. Trimming left V 3 bases short and J 2 bases short, with 11 bases between.

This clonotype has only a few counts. The CDR3 here is CATSDLHPEPISDYEQYF. DNA for the CDR3: TGTGCCACCAGTGATTTGCATCCGGAACCAATATCTGACTACGAGCAGTACTTC. The chain combines TRBV24-1 with TRBJ2-7; D is unresolved. Germline-derived CDR1 and CDR2 are KGHDR and SFDVKD. V lost 0 bases and J lost 3, with 20 bases in between. The CDR3 loop spans 18 amino acids.

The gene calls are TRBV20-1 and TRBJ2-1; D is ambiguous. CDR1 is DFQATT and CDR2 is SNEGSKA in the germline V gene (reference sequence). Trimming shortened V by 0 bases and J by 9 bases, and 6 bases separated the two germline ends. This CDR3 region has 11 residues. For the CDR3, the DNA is TGCAGTGCTAGAGATGGTTCTGAGCAGTTCTTC. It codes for CSARDGSEQFF.

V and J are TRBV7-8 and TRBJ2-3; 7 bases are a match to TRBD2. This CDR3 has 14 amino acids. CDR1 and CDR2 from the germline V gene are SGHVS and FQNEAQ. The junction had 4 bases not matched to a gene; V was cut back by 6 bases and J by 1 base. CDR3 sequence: CASRSGGGTDTQYF. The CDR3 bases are TGTGCCAGCAGGTCGGGGGGAGGCACAGATACGCAGTATTTT.

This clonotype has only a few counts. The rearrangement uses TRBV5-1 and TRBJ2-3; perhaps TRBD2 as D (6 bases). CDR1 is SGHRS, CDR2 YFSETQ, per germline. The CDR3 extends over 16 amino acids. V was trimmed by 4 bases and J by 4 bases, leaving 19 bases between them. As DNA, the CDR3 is TGCGCCAGCAGCCTACCCCAGGGAGGCGGTGCAGATACGCAGTATTTT. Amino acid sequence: CASSLPQGGGADTQYF.

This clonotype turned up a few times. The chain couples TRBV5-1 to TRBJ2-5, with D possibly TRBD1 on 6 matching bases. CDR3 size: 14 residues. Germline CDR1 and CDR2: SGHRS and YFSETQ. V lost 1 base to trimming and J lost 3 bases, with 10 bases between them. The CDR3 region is CASSLRDTKETQYF. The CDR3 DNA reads TGCGCCAGCAGCTTGCGGGACACGAAAGAGACCCAGTACTTC.

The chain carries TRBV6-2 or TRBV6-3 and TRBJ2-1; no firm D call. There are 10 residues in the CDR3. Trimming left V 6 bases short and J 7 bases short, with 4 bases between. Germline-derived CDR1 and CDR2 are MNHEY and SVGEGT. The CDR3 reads CASRQNEQFF. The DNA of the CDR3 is TGTGCCAGCAGGCAAAATGAGCAGTTCTTC.